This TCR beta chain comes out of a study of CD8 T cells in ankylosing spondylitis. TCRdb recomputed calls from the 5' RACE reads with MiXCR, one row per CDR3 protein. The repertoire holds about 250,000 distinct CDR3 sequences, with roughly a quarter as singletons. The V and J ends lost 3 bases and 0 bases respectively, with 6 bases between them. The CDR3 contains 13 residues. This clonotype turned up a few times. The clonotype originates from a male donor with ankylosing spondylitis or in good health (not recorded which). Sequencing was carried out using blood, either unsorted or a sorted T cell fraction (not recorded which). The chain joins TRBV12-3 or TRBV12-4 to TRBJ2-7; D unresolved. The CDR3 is CASSFWPSYEQYF. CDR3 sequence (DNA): TGTGCCAGCAGTTTCTGGCCCTCCTACGAGCAGTACTTC.